The subject of this entry is one T cell receptor (beta chain). Per the study methods: Estimation of nucleated cell counts was performed using reference gene primer amplification. The assay was immunoSEQ multiplex PCR, and TCRdb's table has in-frame clones only and misses some. That table furnishes V, J and clone size, whereas the DNA furnished D and trimming. The table has about 220,000 clones, approximately 81% seen once. The entry originates in a study of blood T cell repertoires in COVID-19. Study context: PBMCs, B-cell-depleted T cells, or T cells were the source of the cDNA or gDNA that made up the material.

Germline CDR1 is LNHDA and CDR2 is SQIVND (reference sequence). The CDR3 covers 14 residues. With 7 bases removed from V and 4 bases from J, the gap between germline ends came to 16 bases. This receptor was identified in a man over 45 who had recovered from COVID-19. Sequenced: peripheral blood. The chain is built from TRBV19 and TRBJ1-1; D not resolved. The CDR3 DNA reads TGTGCCAGTAACTTGCGGGCCGAGGGCACTGAAGCTTTCTTT. It is translated as CASNLRAEGTEAFF.